This TCR beta chain appears in the sequencing data of a study of human T cells and chemical hapten exposure. Whole-study context: During the approximately 24-week study period, patients had diphenylcyclopropenone applied to the scalp every week.

TCRdb called the RACE reads again in MiXCR, with one record for every CDR3 protein. The sample lists 75,000 to 100,000 distinct CDR3 sequences, 9.5% to 15% seen once, with approximately 2.1% in the top ten. The germline CDR1 and CDR2 sequences are SNHLY and FYNNEI. The CDR3 has 14 amino acids. V lost 2 bases, J lost 9 bases, and 4 bases stayed unmatched. Time point described: patch test 1, 2 weeks after DPC sensitization. Regarding treatment: therapeutic diphenylcyclopropenone sensitization with weekly scalp DPC. General study findings and limits: Against controls, expanded TCRs gave rise to significantly more large CDR3 similarity clusters.

For this clonotype: The antigen remains undetermined.

This clonotype was obtained from a woman aged 40 to 50 with alopecia areata. Some clones in this sample may be carry-over from other donors' samples. The chain has TRBV2 and TRBJ1-6; TRBD1 matches at 7 bases. This material consisted of whole blood, taken in connection with sensitization to the hapten diphenylcyclopropenone (DPC). CDR3 DNA sequence: TGTGCCAGCAGTGAAAGGACAGGATTTTCACCCCTCCACTTT. This codes for CASSERTGFSPLHF. Combining the CDR3 with reference TRBV2 and TRBJ1-6 gives the whole variable domain EPEVTQTPSHQVTQMGQEVILRCVPISNHLYFYWYRQILGQKVEFLVSFYNNEISEKSEIFDDQFSVERPDGSNFTLKIRSTKLEDSAMYFCASSERTGFSPLHFGNGTRLTVT.